The rows below give T cell receptor beta chains drawn from one sample of a study of shared clonotypes between healthy human individuals. Only in-frame clones appear in the TCRdb table, and some are missing; sequencing was by immunoSEQ multiplex PCR. This sample has about 2 million clones, with less than 95% found just once. The sample consisted of naive CD8+ T cells sorted from blood. The receptors stem from a man aged 18 to 30 in good health. Each CDR3 is given with its conserved first and last residue. The D gene is left open where the match is weak. Clone size, where shown, is once, few, many, or a class for clones that have expanded.

V gene: TRBV5-4
J gene: TRBJ2-3
clone size: NA
D gene: NA
CDR3 protein: CASSLSYTDTQYF
CDR3 DNA: TGTGCCAGCAGCTTAAGTTATACAGATACGCAGTATTTT

V gene: TRBV7-4
J gene: TRBJ1-1
clone size: NA
D gene: NA
CDR3 protein: CASSPRGHPNTEAFF
CDR3 DNA: TGTGCCAGCAGCCCTAGGGGACATCCGAACACTGAAGCTTTCTTT

V gene: TRBV30
J gene: TRBJ2-5
clone size: NA
D gene: NA
CDR3 protein: CAWSTLVGGEETQYF
CDR3 DNA: TGTGCCTGGAGTACTCTGGTAGGGGGAGAAGAGACCCAGTACTTC

V gene: TRBV27
J gene: TRBJ1-1
clone size: NA
D gene: NA
CDR3 protein: CASSPLRAYRNTEAFF
CDR3 DNA: TGTGCCAGCAGCCCCCTACGGGCCTACAGAAACACTGAAGCTTTCTTT

V gene: TRBV9
J gene: TRBJ2-2
clone size: NA
D gene: TRBD2
CDR3 protein: CASSPSSGRSANTGELFF
CDR3 DNA: TGTGCCAGCAGCCCGTCTAGCGGGCGCTCAGCGAACACCGGGGAGCTGTTTTTT

V gene: TRBV7-2
J gene: TRBJ2-1
clone size: NA
D gene: TRBD1
CDR3 protein: CASSLGQGNEQFF
CDR3 DNA: TGTGCCAGCAGCCTAGGACAGGGCAATGAGCAGTTCTTC

V gene: TRBV5-4
J gene: TRBJ2-4
clone size: once
D gene: TRBD2
CDR3 protein: CASSLAGGLNIQYF
CDR3 DNA: TGTGCCAGCAGCTTGGCGGGGGGATTAAACATTCAGTACTTC

V gene: TRBV27
J gene: TRBJ1-5
clone size: NA
D gene: NA
CDR3 protein: CASSLYGFGNQPQHF
CDR3 DNA: TGTGCCAGCAGTTTATATGGTTTCGGCAATCAGCCCCAGCATTTT

V gene: TRBV28
J gene: TRBJ2-3
clone size: NA
D gene: TRBD2
CDR3 protein: CASSLSTSGDLQYF
CDR3 DNA: TGTGCCAGCAGTTTAAGCACTAGCGGGGACCTGCAGTATTTT

V gene: TRBV13
J gene: TRBJ1-4
clone size: NA
D gene: TRBD1
CDR3 protein: CASSLTGYGEKLFF
CDR3 DNA: TGTGCCAGCAGCCTGACAGGGTACGGGGAAAAACTGTTTTTT

V gene: TRBV6-5
J gene: TRBJ2-1
clone size: NA
D gene: NA
CDR3 protein: CASSYGVFLFNEQFF
CDR3 DNA: TGTGCCAGCAGTTACGGGGTCTTTCTTTTCAATGAGCAGTTCTTC

V gene: TRBV4-3
J gene: TRBJ1-1
clone size: NA
D gene: NA
CDR3 protein: CASSQAAAGWGLSLNTEAFF
CDR3 DNA: TGCGCCAGCAGCCAAGCCGCGGCAGGGTGGGGCTTAAGTCTTAACACTGAAGCTTTCTTT

V gene: TRBV29-1
J gene: TRBJ2-3
clone size: once
D gene: TRBD2
CDR3 protein: CSGRGLADYTDTQYF
CDR3 DNA: TGCAGCGGGCGAGGACTAGCGGACTACACAGATACGCAGTATTTT

V gene: TRBV6-6
J gene: TRBJ1-2
clone size: NA
D gene: TRBD1
CDR3 protein: CASSLNRGGDGYTF
CDR3 DNA: TGTGCCAGCAGCCTAAACAGGGGAGGGGATGGCTACACCTTC

V gene: TRBV6-1
J gene: TRBJ1-4
clone size: NA
D gene: NA
CDR3 protein: CASSEGTDQNEKLFF
CDR3 DNA: TGTGCCAGCAGTGAAGGGACGGACCAAAATGAAAAACTGTTTTTT

V gene: TRBV2
J gene: TRBJ2-1
clone size: NA
D gene: TRBD2
CDR3 protein: CASSEALHLGTSGDEQFF
CDR3 DNA: TGTGCCAGCAGTGAAGCTCTCCACCTCGGGACTAGCGGCGATGAGCAGTTCTTC

V gene: TRBV27
J gene: TRBJ2-1
clone size: NA
D gene: NA
CDR3 protein: CASSLGRYNEQFF
CDR3 DNA: TGTGCCAGCAGTTTAGGCAGGTACAATGAGCAGTTCTTC

V gene: TRBV2
J gene: TRBJ2-2
clone size: NA
D gene: TRBD2
CDR3 protein: CASTGTSGRYTGELFF
CDR3 DNA: TGTGCCAGCACCGGAACTAGCGGGAGGTATACCGGGGAGCTGTTTTTT

V gene: TRBV6-1
J gene: TRBJ1-1
clone size: NA
D gene: NA
CDR3 protein: CASSEHRGIGTEAFF
CDR3 DNA: TGTGCCAGCAGTGAACATAGGGGAATCGGCACTGAAGCTTTCTTT

V gene: TRBV5-8
J gene: TRBJ2-7
clone size: once
D gene: TRBD2
CDR3 protein: CASSLIRGEDEQYF
CDR3 DNA: TGTGCCAGCAGCTTGATACGGGGGGAAGACGAGCAGTACTTC

V gene: TRBV10-3
J gene: TRBJ2-2
clone size: NA
D gene: NA
CDR3 protein: CAISESTENTGELFF
CDR3 DNA: TGTGCCATCAGTGAGTCAACAGAGAACACCGGGGAGCTGTTTTTT

V gene: TRBV2
J gene: TRBJ2-7
clone size: NA
D gene: NA
CDR3 protein: CASSDLVTYEQYF
CDR3 DNA: TGTGCCAGCAGTGATTTGGTGACCTACGAGCAGTACTTC

V gene: TRBV30
J gene: TRBJ2-5
clone size: NA
D gene: NA
CDR3 protein: CAWGTLQETQYF
CDR3 DNA: TGTGCCTGGGGGACACTTCAAGAGACCCAGTACTTC

V gene: TRBV15
J gene: TRBJ2-5
clone size: NA
D gene: NA
CDR3 protein: CATSRDFREQYF
CDR3 DNA: TGTGCCACCAGCAGAGATTTCAGGGAGCAGTACTTC

V gene: TRBV11-2
J gene: TRBJ1-6
clone size: NA
D gene: NA
CDR3 protein: CASSFGDSPLHF
CDR3 DNA: TGTGCCAGCAGCTTCGGAGATTCACCCCTCCACTTT

V gene: TRBV9
J gene: TRBJ2-7
clone size: NA
D gene: NA
CDR3 protein: CASSEEGVGAYEQYF
CDR3 DNA: TGTGCCAGCAGCGAGGAGGGAGTAGGGGCCTACGAGCAGTACTTC

V gene: TRBV30
J gene: TRBJ1-2
clone size: NA
D gene: NA
CDR3 protein: CACHPSYGYTF
CDR3 DNA: TGTGCCTGCCATCCTTCCTATGGCTACACCTTC

V gene: TRBV30
J gene: TRBJ2-7
clone size: NA
D gene: TRBD1
CDR3 protein: CAWSERRGLYEQYF
CDR3 DNA: TGTGCCTGGAGTGAAAGAAGGGGGCTCTACGAGCAGTACTTC

V gene: TRBV6-6
J gene: TRBJ2-7
clone size: NA
D gene: NA
CDR3 protein: CASSIGGGDGYEQYF
CDR3 DNA: TGTGCCAGCAGTATTGGTGGGGGCGATGGTTACGAGCAGTACTTC

V gene: TRBV7-9
J gene: TRBJ2-1
clone size: NA
D gene: TRBD1
CDR3 protein: CASSLPGQGSYNEQFF
CDR3 DNA: TGTGCCAGCAGCTTACCCGGACAGGGCTCCTACAATGAGCAGTTCTTC

V gene: TRBV28
J gene: TRBJ1-5
clone size: few
D gene: NA
CDR3 protein: CASSPARMGTQPQHF
CDR3 DNA: TGTGCCAGCAGCCCAGCCCGGATGGGGACCCAGCCCCAGCATTTT

V gene: TRBV5-6
J gene: TRBJ2-3
clone size: once
D gene: NA
CDR3 protein: CASSRTIDTQYF
CDR3 DNA: TGTGCCAGCAGCCGGACTATAGATACGCAGTATTTT

V gene: TRBV4-1
J gene: TRBJ2-1
clone size: NA
D gene: TRBD1
CDR3 protein: CASSQEYRGALNEQFF
CDR3 DNA: TGCGCCAGCAGCCAAGAATACAGGGGAGCTCTCAATGAGCAGTTCTTC

V gene: TRBV2
J gene: TRBJ2-3
clone size: once
D gene: TRBD2
CDR3 protein: CARNSGTSGRRSTDTQYF
CDR3 DNA: TGTGCCCGAAATTCCGGGACTAGCGGGAGGAGGAGCACAGATACGCAGTATTTT

V gene: TRBV2
J gene: TRBJ2-7
clone size: NA
D gene: TRBD1
CDR3 protein: CASSATGTDTYEQYF
CDR3 DNA: TGTGCCAGCAGTGCGACCGGGACAGATACCTACGAGCAGTACTTC

V gene: TRBV29-1
J gene: TRBJ1-4
clone size: once
D gene: TRBD1
CDR3 protein: CSVEETGKDEKLFF
CDR3 DNA: TGCAGCGTTGAAGAGACAGGGAAGGATGAAAAACTGTTTTTT

V gene: TRBV7-9
J gene: TRBJ2-1
clone size: NA
D gene: TRBD2
CDR3 protein: CASSPKTTSGRSEQFF
CDR3 DNA: TGTGCCAGCAGCCCCAAGACGACTAGCGGGAGGTCTGAGCAGTTCTTC